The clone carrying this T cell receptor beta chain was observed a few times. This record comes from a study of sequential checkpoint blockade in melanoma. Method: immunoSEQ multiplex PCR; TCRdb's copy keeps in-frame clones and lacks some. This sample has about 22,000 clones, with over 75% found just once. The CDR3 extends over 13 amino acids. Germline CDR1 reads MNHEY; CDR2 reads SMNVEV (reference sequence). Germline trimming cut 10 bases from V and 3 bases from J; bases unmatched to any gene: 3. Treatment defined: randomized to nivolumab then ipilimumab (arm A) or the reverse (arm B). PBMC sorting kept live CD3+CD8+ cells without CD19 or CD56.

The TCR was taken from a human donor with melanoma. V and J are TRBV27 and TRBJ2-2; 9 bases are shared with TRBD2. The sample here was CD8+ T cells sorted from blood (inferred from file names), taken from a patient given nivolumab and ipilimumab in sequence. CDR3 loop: CATAGGDTGELFF. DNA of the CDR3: TGTGCCACAGCGGGAGGAGACACCGGGGAGCTGTTTTTT.